The 32 T cell receptor beta chains reported below all come from one sample, sequenced in a study of T cells in women clearing cervical HPV infection. TCRdb keeps only in-frame clones here, not all; method: immunoSEQ multiplex PCR. The sample totals tens of thousands of clones; its top ten clones hold approximately 9.8%. The sample was blood buffy coat. These receptors all stem from a woman aged 18-69 years with a cervical HPV16 infection that either progressed to CIN3+ or cleared (not recorded which).

For this clone: The observed sequence ends 3 residues before the CDR3 terminus, with the missing tail filled in from the germline J gene. Distinct nucleotide sequences in the sample also encode this CDR3. V and J are TRBV20-1 and TRBJ2-5, with 12 bases identical to TRBD2. The germline V gene has CDR1 DFQATT and CDR2 SNEGSKA (reference sequence). The CDR3 consists of 15 residues. The ends lost 1 base at V and 4 bases at J; junction bases unmatched: 4. Here the CDR3 reads CSARVASGGAETQYF. The covered CDR3 bases are TGCAGTGCTAGAGTAGCTAGCGGGGGGGCAGAGACC.

The CDR3 sequence: CASRATYGLGETQYF. The DNA read from the CDR3 is TGTGCCAGCAGGGCGACGTATGGGCTGGGAGAGACC. The chain joins TRBV27 to TRBJ2-5; D gene unclear. The read terminates 3 residues before the CDR3 end, so the remaining end is supplied by the germline J gene. Trimming shortened V by 6 bases and J by 4 bases, and 18 bases separated the two germline ends. The germline V gene has CDR1 MNHEY and CDR2 SMNVEV (reference sequence). The CDR3 contains 15 residues.

The CDR3 sequence: CASSSIDSVGEKLFF. CDR3 bases read: TGTGCCAGTAGTTCGATTGACTCAGTGGGTGAAAAA. The V gene is TRBV19, the J gene TRBJ1-4; unclear D gene. The read is 3 residues too short to cover the CDR3 end, so that end is filled in from the germline J gene. The germline CDR1 and CDR2 sequences are LNHDA and SQIVND (reference sequence). The CDR3 consists of 15 residues. V gave up 5 bases and J gave up 7 bases, with 17 bases separating them.

About this clone itself: The read comes to an end 3 residues before the CDR3 does, leaving the germline J gene to fill in the end. The chain recombines TRBV30 with TRBJ2-7; 8 bases agree with TRBD1. CDR1 is GTSNPN and CDR2 is SVGIG in the germline V gene (reference sequence). Trimming cost V 5 bases and J 4 bases; bases outside gene matches: 7. The length of the CDR3 is 13 residues. The covered CDR3 bases are TGTGCCTGGGGGGACAGGACGCCGTACGAG. Its protein product is CAWGDRTPYE. The full CDR3 protein is CAWGDRTPYEQYF.

The CDR3 protein is CASSPRPAGGETQYF. The sequenced part of the CDR3 DNA is TGCGCCAGCAGCCCGCGCCCAGCGGGGGGTGAGACC. The chain carries TRBV5-1 and TRBJ2-5, with 9 nucleotides matching TRBD2. The read halts 3 residues ahead of the CDR3 end, with the missing end drawn from the germline J gene. The germline gives CDR1 SGHRS, CDR2 YFSETQ. The CDR3 totals 15 residues. J lost 5 bases, V lost 4 bases, and 9 bases had no gene match.

With respect to this clone: The sequence runs out 3 residues before the end of the CDR3; the remainder is reconstructed from the germline J gene. The chain carries TRBV20-1 and TRBJ1-3, with TRBD1 matching 9 bases. There are 13 residues in the CDR3. V lost 6 bases to trimming and J lost 3 bases; unmatched junction nucleotides: 3. The germline CDR1 and CDR2 sequences are DFQATT and SNEGSKA (reference sequence). CDR3 loop: CSATGQGGNTIYF. The CDR3 bases that were read are TGCAGTGCCACGGGACAGGGTGGAAACACC.

Regarding this clone: The CDR3 is cut off 3 residues early in the read; its end comes from the germline J gene. V is TRBV19 and J is TRBJ1-6, with a weak D call TRBD1 (5 bases). CDR1 LNHDA and CDR2 SQIVND come from the germline V gene (reference sequence). The CDR3 length is 13 residues. The V end was cut by 6 bases, the J end by 9 bases, with 12 bases between. Partial CDR3 DNA: TGTGCCAGTAGAGGGCAGGGTAGTTCACCC. As protein: CASRGQGSSP. The entire CDR3 reads CASRGQGSSPLHF. Complete variable domain (other parts from reference TRBV19 and TRBJ1-6): DGGITQSPKYLFRKEGQNVTLSCEQNLNHDAMYWYRQDPGQGLRLIYYSQIVNDFQKGDIAEGYSVSREKKESFPLTVTSAQKNPTAFYLCASRGQGSSPLHFGNGTRLTVT.

With respect to this clone: The read ends 3 residues early relative to the CDR3; the germline J gene fills the gap. The chain joins TRBV20-1 to TRBJ1-2, with 8 bases identical to TRBD1. Per germline, CDR1 DFQATT and CDR2 SNEGSKA (reference sequence). The trim removed 5 bases at V and 6 bases at J, leaving 11 bases unmatched. The CDR3 is 14 amino acids. The DNA read from the CDR3 is TGCAGTGCTTCCTTAAACAGGGGGGGGGATGGC. This encodes CSASLNRGGDG. The whole CDR3 sequence is CSASLNRGGDGYTF.

Notes on this clone: The DNA ends 3 residues before the CDR3 does, and the rest of the CDR3 is filled in from the germline J gene. The chain combines TRBV7-2 with TRBJ2-7; no firm D call. Trimming left V 4 bases short and J 0 bases short, with 4 bases between. Germline V gene lookup returns CDR1 SGHTA and CDR2 FQGNSA. This CDR3 is 12 amino acids long. The part of the CDR3 DNA that was read is TGTGCCAGCAGCTCGTTCTCCTACGAG. Its protein product is CASSSFSYE. The CDR3 in full is CASSSFSYEQYF.

As for this clone: The CDR3 end falls 3 residues outside the read, so it is completed with the germline J gene. This chain links TRBV6-2 or TRBV6-3 with TRBJ1-3, with a weak D call TRBD1 (5 bases). CDR1 is MNHEY, CDR2 SVGEGT, per germline. This CDR3 is built from 15 residues. The ends were cut back, 2 bases at V and 0 bases at J, with 8 bases in the middle. The sequenced CDR3 bases are TGTGCCAGCAGTTACAGGGGAGTCTCTGGAAACACC. It codes for CASSYRGVSGNT. The full CDR3 sequence reads CASSYRGVSGNTIYF.

Remarks on this clone: The sequenced fragment ends 3 residues before the CDR3 boundary, so the rest is inferred from the germline J gene. The chain has TRBV20-1 and TRBJ2-7; TRBD1 might be the D (5 bases). CDR1 and CDR2 (germline): DFQATT, SNEGSKA (reference sequence). The CDR3 totals 15 residues. V was shortened by 5 bases and J by 2 bases, with 19 bases between the two germline ends. CDR3: CSAYPAPDSPYEQYF. CDR3 DNA (partial): TGCAGTGCTTACCCCGCCCCCGACAGTCCCTACGAG.

As to this clone: The sequenced fragment ends 3 residues before the CDR3 boundary, so the rest is inferred from the germline J gene. The chain is built from TRBV6-2 or TRBV6-3 and TRBJ1-2, with TRBD1 as a possible D gene (5 bases). This CDR3 has 14 amino acids. V lost 2 bases to trimming and J lost 6 bases, with 13 bases between them. Germline CDR1 and CDR2: MNHEY and SVGEGT. Partial CDR3 DNA: TGTGCCAGCAGTTACATTCTGGACACGGATGGC. The encoded protein is CASSYILDTDG. The entire CDR3 sequence reads CASSYILDTDGYTF.

Points on this clone: The CDR3 end is not reached by the read, which stops 3 residues before it; the germline J gene fills it in. V usage is TRBV2 and J usage is TRBJ2-1, with TRBD1 identical over 7 bases. This CDR3 has 16 amino acids. Germline CDR1 reads SNHLY; CDR2 reads FYNNEI. V was clipped by 4 bases and J by 4 bases; unmatched bases: 10. The CDR3: CASSGTGTASYNEQFF. CDR3 DNA, as far as it was read: TGTGCCAGCAGTGGGACCGGGACAGCATCTTACAATGAG.

Concerning this clone itself: The same CDR3 is also encoded by other DNA sequences in this sample. CDR3 bases read: TGCGCCAGCAGCTTAGGTTTAGCGGGAGGCTACAATGAG. The encoded protein is CASSLGLAGGYNE. The whole CDR3 region reads CASSLGLAGGYNEQFF. The chain recombines TRBV5-1 with TRBJ2-1; 10 nucleotides line up with TRBD2. Read sequence stops 3 residues before the CDR3 end, and the germline J gene provides the missing end. The trim removed 2 bases at V and 3 bases at J, leaving 5 bases unmatched. CDR1 is SGHRS and CDR2 is YFSETQ in the germline V gene. The CDR3 is made up of 16 amino acids.

The DNA read from the CDR3 is TGTGCCAGCAGTTACGAGCGGGGTGGGTACTACAATGAG. Protein sequence: CASSYERGGYYNE. The whole CDR3 region reads CASSYERGGYYNEQFF. The V gene is TRBV12-3 or TRBV12-4, the J gene TRBJ2-1; 7 bases match TRBD2. Read sequence stops 3 residues before the CDR3 end, and the germline J gene provides the missing end. V lost 4 bases to trimming and J lost 3 bases; unmatched junction nucleotides: 9. The CDR3 is 16 amino acids.

Details on this clone: The read ends 3 residues shy of where the CDR3 ends; the end is completed using the germline J gene. The chain employs TRBV6-2 or TRBV6-3 and TRBJ2-7, with D uncertain. The CDR3 contains 12 residues. V was pared by 4 bases and J by 6 bases, with 10 bases between. Germline CDR1 and CDR2: MNHEY and SVGEGT. The DNA read from the CDR3 is TGTGCCAGCAGTTTGGTCCGCGGCGAG. Encoded protein: CASSLVRGE. The entire CDR3 reads CASSLVRGEQYF.

Concerning this clone: Read coverage stops 3 residues before the CDR3 terminus; the germline J gene supplies the remainder. The chain employs TRBV7-2 and TRBJ1-1; 11 bases match TRBD1. The CDR3 runs to 15 residues. V lost 5 bases to trimming and J lost 1 base; unmatched junction nucleotides: 3. Germline CDR1 and CDR2: SGHTA and FQGNSA. The CDR3 protein is CASSGTGGPNTEAFF. The CDR3 bases that were read are TGTGCCAGCAGCGGGACAGGGGGGCCGAACACTGAA.

Points on this clone: The read ends 3 residues shy of where the CDR3 ends; the end is completed using the germline J gene. The chain is built from TRBV29-1 and TRBJ1-1; 8 positions match TRBD1. Germline V gives CDR1 SQVTM, CDR2 ANQGSEA. The CDR3 extends over 12 amino acids. The junction had 1 base not matched to a gene; V was cut back by 6 bases and J by 1 base. CDR3 amino acids: CSVGTGNTEAFF. The DNA read from the CDR3 is TGCAGCGTCGGGACAGGGAACACTGAA.

Concerning this clone itself: The read falls 3 residues short of the CDR3 end, and the missing part is taken from the germline J gene. The gene calls are TRBV12-3 or TRBV12-4 and TRBJ1-2; 9 nucleotides match TRBD1. J gave up 6 bases and V 4 bases, and 9 bases lay outside the gene matches. The CDR3 contains 15 residues. Incomplete CDR3 DNA: TGTGCCAGCAGTTCTACAGGGGGCGCGGTGGATGGC. Translated: CASSSTGGAVDG. In full, the CDR3 is CASSSTGGAVDGYTF.

Regarding this clone: The read gets to within 3 residues of the CDR3 end, and the germline J gene fills in the rest. The J gene is TRBJ2-3, the V gene TRBV20-1; possibly TRBD1 for D (5 bases). V was pared by 3 bases and J by 2 bases, with 6 bases between. Germline loops: CDR1 DFQATT, CDR2 SNEGSKA (reference sequence). The CDR3 extends over 12 amino acids. The CDR3 reads CSARGPTDTQYF. Partial CDR3 DNA: TGCAGTGCTAGGGGGCCCACAGATACG.

About this clone: Sequencing ends 3 residues short of the CDR3 end; the germline J gene provides the rest. The chain recombines TRBV7-2 with TRBJ1-2; 9 bases map to TRBD1. This CDR3 comprises 14 residues. Per the germline V gene, CDR1 is SGHTA and CDR2 is FQGNSA. Trimming removed 4 bases from V and 4 bases from J; junction bases left unmatched: 4. CDR3 region: CASSYRDRAYGYTF. CDR3 DNA (partial): TGTGCCAGCAGCTACCGGGACAGGGCCTATGGC.

About this clone: The CDR3 end falls 3 residues outside the read, so it is completed with the germline J gene. The V and J genes are TRBV20-1 and TRBJ2-3; 8 nucleotides align to TRBD2. Germline V gives CDR1 DFQATT, CDR2 SNEGSKA (reference sequence). CDR3 length: 16 amino acids. CDR3 bases read: TGCAGTGCTAGAGATGTGCGGGGGGAATACCAAGAGACG. Amino acids: CSARDVRGEYQET. Given in full, the CDR3 is CSARDVRGEYQETQYF.

Comments on this clone: The read finishes 3 residues shy of the CDR3 end, and the germline J gene is used to complete it. The chain has TRBV2 and TRBJ1-2; D remains unclear. This CDR3 region has 15 residues. Germline V gene sequence: CDR1 SNHLY, CDR2 FYNNEI. The germline V and J ends were trimmed by 0 bases and 5 bases, with 13 bases remaining between them. Partial CDR3 DNA: TGTGCCAGCAGTGAAGCGAGGTCCCCGGGGTATGGC. This codes for CASSEARSPGYG. The whole CDR3 sequence reads CASSEARSPGYGYTF. The full variable domain, in which reference TRBV2 and TRBJ1-2 provide the parts outside the CDR3, is EPEVTQTPSHQVTQMGQEVILRCVPISNHLYFYWYRQILGQKVEFLVSFYNNEISEKSEIFDDQFSVERPDGSNFTLKIRSTKLEDSAMYFCASSEARSPGYGYTFGSGTRLTVV.

Of note for this clone: The read falls 3 residues short of the CDR3 end, and the missing part is taken from the germline J gene. The V gene is TRBV18, the J gene TRBJ1-5; D perhaps matches TRBD1 (5 bases). The CDR3 runs 18 residues. The V gene's germline CDR1 is KGHSH and CDR2 LQKENI. CDR3 residues: CASSPNPVPRAWGDPQHF. The DNA read from the CDR3 is TGTGCCAGCTCACCGAACCCTGTCCCGAGGGCCTGGGGGGACCCC.

With respect to this clone: Sequencing ends 3 residues short of the CDR3 end; the germline J gene provides the rest. The rearrangement joins TRBV11-3 to TRBJ2-1, with 7 bases matching TRBD2. The CDR3 runs to 14 residues. From germline, CDR1 is SGHNT and CDR2 YENEEA. The junction had 3 bases not matched to a gene; V was cut back by 1 base and J by 6 bases. The sequenced CDR3 bases are TGTGCCAGCAGCTTAGGCGGGGGTAGCAATGAG. This encodes CASSLGGGSNE. The full CDR3 sequence reads CASSLGGGSNEQFF.

In the case of this clone: The CDR3 extends 3 residues past the end of the read, so its final part is completed from the germline J gene. The V gene is TRBV7-2, the J gene TRBJ2-5, with TRBD1 matching 8 bases. V gave up 5 bases and J gave up 3 bases; unmatched junction bases: 8. There are 15 residues in the CDR3. The germline V gene encodes CDR1 SGHTA and CDR2 FQGNSA. CDR3 bases read: TGTGCCAGCAGCCAATCAACAGGGGGTGAAGAGACC. Protein: CASSQSTGGEET. The entire CDR3 protein is CASSQSTGGEETQYF.

As to this clone: The CDR3 end is not reached by the read, which stops 3 residues before it; the germline J gene fills it in. The rearrangement links TRBV5-1 to TRBJ2-1, with 12 bases identical to TRBD2. This CDR3 region has 14 residues. Germline V lookup: CDR1 SGHRS, CDR2 YFSETQ. V trimming: 4 bases; J trimming: 7 bases; junction bases outside the gene matches: 3. The CDR3 sequence: CASSQTSGGNEQFF. The part of the CDR3 DNA that was read is TGCGCCAGCAGCCAAACTAGCGGGGGGAATGAG.

As concerns this clone: The read terminates 3 residues ahead of where the CDR3 ends, so the germline J gene completes it. J is TRBJ2-2 and V is TRBV10-2; TRBD2 matches 12 bases. The V segment lost 10 bases and the J segment 6 bases; nucleotides outside the gene matches: 6. The CDR3 runs to 14 residues. Germline CDR1 and CDR2: WSHSY and SAAADI. The CDR3 loop reads CATRGTSGPGELFF. The sequenced part of the CDR3 DNA is TGCGCCACACGCGGGACTAGCGGGCCCGGGGAG.

Worth noting for this clone: The sequence runs out 3 residues before the end of the CDR3; the remainder is reconstructed from the germline J gene. J is TRBJ1-1 and V is TRBV7-2, with D tentatively TRBD1 (5 bases). The CDR3 loop spans 13 amino acids. Germline CDR1 SGHTA, CDR2 FQGNSA. The CDR3 sequence: CASGFLRGTEAFF. The sequenced CDR3 bases are TGTGCCAGCGGATTTTTGCGGGGCACCGAA.

About this clone itself: The read ends 3 residues before the CDR3 terminus; that terminus is restored from the germline J gene. The gene calls are TRBV10-2 and TRBJ2-7; D possibly corresponds to TRBD1 (7 bases). This CDR3 has 14 residues. Germline-derived CDR1 and CDR2 are WSHSY and SAAADI. V gave up 3 bases and J gave up 2 bases, with 11 bases separating them. The CDR3 protein is CASSEGGGTYEQYF. The CDR3 bases that were read are TGCGCCAGCAGTGAAGGGGGCGGGACCTACGAG.

Turning to this clone: The sequenced fragment ends 3 residues before the CDR3 boundary, so the rest is inferred from the germline J gene. The chain is built from TRBV30 and TRBJ2-5; D remains ambiguous. Germline assignment: CDR1 GTSNPN and CDR2 SVGIG (reference sequence). CDR3 length: 15 residues. V dropped 2 bases and J dropped 5 bases, with 18 bases sitting between them. The sequenced CDR3 bases are TGTGCCTGGAGTACCTTCTCGACTCCCGCCGAGACC. Translation: CAWSTFSTPAET. In full, the CDR3 is CAWSTFSTPAETQYF.

Comments on this clone: The read gets to within 3 residues of the CDR3 end, and the germline J gene fills in the rest. The chain joins TRBV5-1 to TRBJ2-1; a possible D gene is TRBD2 (6 bases). The germline V gene encodes CDR1 SGHRS and CDR2 YFSETQ. V shed 0 bases and J shed 2 bases, with 9 bases lying between them. The CDR3 loop spans 15 amino acids. The CDR3 sequence: CASSLVADPYNEQFF. Partial CDR3 DNA: TGCGCCAGCAGCTTGGTAGCGGACCCCTACAATGAG.